This TCR beta chain appears in the sequencing data of a study of blood T cell dynamics during melanoma immunotherapy. As concerns this clone: Antigen specificity is unknown.

Time point denoted: pre-treatment baseline. The CDR3 length is 15 residues. Germline-derived CDR1 and CDR2 are SGDLS and YYNGEE. With 1 base removed from V and 8 bases from J, the gap between germline ends came to 15 bases. TCRdb keeps only in-frame clones here, not all; method: immunoSEQ multiplex PCR. The repertoire includes about 14,000 clones, 86% of them detected once, and around 6% sits in the top ten. Findings and caveats of the study: Unlike progressors, later disease-control patients had W3 repertoires gaining clonality or diversity.

The rearrangement uses TRBV9 and TRBJ1-4, with D uncertain. Here the sequenced sample was blood, taken from a patient treated with checkpoint blockade. The clonotype was recovered from a human donor with melanoma. CDR3 in amino acids: CASSVKGLHEEKLFF. In DNA form, the CDR3 reads TGTGCCAGCAGCGTAAAGGGCTTACATGAAGAAAAACTGTTTTTT. Full variable domain (missing parts from reference TRBV9 and TRBJ1-4): DSGVTQTPKHLITATGQRVTLRCSPRSGDLSVYWYQQSLDQGLQFLIQYYNGEERAKGNILERFSAQQFPDLHSELNLSSLELGDSALYFCASSVKGLHEEKLFFGSGTQLSVL.